The 19 T cell receptor beta chains presented below share a single source sample, sequenced in a study of T cells in localized non-small cell lung cancer. The data were produced by immunoSEQ multiplex PCR, yet TCRdb's version contains in-frame clones alone and is incomplete. The sample has around 26,000 clones; 90% are singletons. The sequenced sample was peripheral blood, obtained before any cancer treatment. These receptors were obtained from a woman aged 35-70 years with stage I lung adenocarcinoma.

V and J are TRBV5-8 and TRBJ2-3, with a tentative D call TRBD1 (5 bases). Between the trimmed V and J ends, which lost 0 bases and 5 bases, there was a span of 13 bases. This CDR3 is 15 amino acids long. Germline V gene lookup returns CDR1 SGHTS and CDR2 YDEGEE. The CDR3 protein is CASSLGSREGDTQYF. CDR3 in DNA: TGTGCCAGCAGCTTGGGAAGCAGGGAAGGAGATACGCAGTATTTT.

The chain carries TRBV19 and TRBJ2-3; TRBD2 aligns across 11 bases. V gave up 4 bases and J gave up 1 base; unmatched junction bases: 4. The germline V gene encodes CDR1 LNHDA and CDR2 SQIVND (reference sequence). The CDR3 extends over 16 amino acids. The CDR3 reads CASSTSGRLGTDTQYF. For the CDR3, the DNA is TGTGCCAGTAGTACTAGCGGGAGGCTTGGCACAGATACGCAGTATTTT.

CDR3 region: CASSLVLGITSTDTQYF. CDR3 nucleotide sequence: TGTGCCAGCAGCTTAGTTTTGGGCATCACTAGCACAGATACGCAGTATTTT. This rearrangement joins TRBV7-2 to TRBJ2-3; D uncertain. V was cut by 1 base and J by 0 bases, with 14 bases left in between. Germline V gene lookup returns CDR1 SGHTA and CDR2 FQGNSA. CDR3 length: 17 amino acids.

The chain links TRBV7-9 to TRBJ1-1; 8 bases map to TRBD1. The V gene end was trimmed by 0 bases and the J gene end by 9 bases; junction bases not matched to a gene: 3. Germline assignment: CDR1 SEHNR and CDR2 FQNEAQ (reference sequence). The CDR3 is made up of 13 amino acids. DNA for the CDR3: TGTGCCAGCAGCTTAGCGGGACAGGTGCAAGCTTTCTTT. As protein: CASSLAGQVQAFF.

In nucleotides, the CDR3 is TGTGCCAGCTCACCGGGACAGGATGAAAAACTGTTTTTT. Protein product: CASSPGQDEKLFF. The chain is built from TRBV18 and TRBJ1-4; 8 positions agree with TRBD1. With 3 bases clipped from V and 6 bases from J, the junction kept 0 bases outside the gene matches. Germline CDR1 KGHSH, CDR2 LQKENI. The CDR3 consists of 13 residues.

This rearrangement joins TRBV6-1 to TRBJ2-1; D remains ambiguous. The CDR3 contains 12 residues. Per germline, CDR1 MNHNS and CDR2 SASEGT. V shed 6 bases and J shed 4 bases, with 7 bases lying between them. In DNA form, the CDR3 reads TGTGCCAGCAGCCTCGAATACAATGAGCAGTTCTTC. It encodes CASSLEYNEQFF.

This sequence joins TRBV5-1 and TRBJ2-7; 7 positions agree with TRBD1. Germline lookup yields CDR1 SGHRS and CDR2 YFSETQ. Trimming took 3 bases from V and 3 from J; bases not matched to a gene: 9. The CDR3 sequence is 15 residues long. The DNA for the CDR3 is TGCGCCAGCAGCTCGAGTGGGGACAGTCTCTACGAGCAGTACTTC. Translation gives CASSSSGDSLYEQYF.

This chain connects TRBV30 to TRBJ1-4, with unresolved D. The CDR3 covers 14 residues. Germline assignment: CDR1 GTSNPN and CDR2 SVGIG (reference sequence). The V and J ends lost 2 bases and 3 bases respectively, with 10 bases between them. This chain's CDR3 is CAWSFTAANEKLFF. DNA of the CDR3: TGTGCCTGGAGTTTTACAGCAGCTAATGAAAAACTGTTTTTT.

The rearrangement uses TRBV11-2 and TRBJ2-4; 10 positions agree with TRBD1. The germline V gene has CDR1 SGHAT and CDR2 FQNNGV. The CDR3 totals 16 residues. V was pared by 1 base and J by 4 bases, with 4 bases of the junction left unmatched. CDR3 residues: CASSLGGGQGKNIQYF. DNA of the CDR3: TGTGCCAGCAGCTTAGGAGGGGGACAGGGGAAAAACATTCAGTACTTC.

The V and J genes are TRBV28 and TRBJ1-5, with no clear D. CDR3 size: 12 residues. Germline loops: CDR1 MDHEN, CDR2 SYDVKM. V lost 7 bases and J 5 bases, leaving 9 bases between the germline ends. The CDR3, as DNA: TGTGCCAGCACCCCGGGGTATCAGCCCCAGCATTTT. It specifies CASTPGYQPQHF.

The chain has TRBV4-3 and TRBJ2-3, with D tentatively TRBD2 (6 bases). The CDR3 consists of 16 residues. Trimming took off 4 bases at V and 4 bases at J, with 18 bases between the two ends. The germline V gene has CDR1 LGHNA and CDR2 YSLEER. The CDR3 DNA reads TGCGCCAGCAGCCCGGCTTTCCAGGACTATTCAGATACGCAGTATTTT. This sequence encodes CASSPAFQDYSDTQYF.

This chain uses TRBV25-1 with TRBJ1-5, with D possibly matching TRBD1 (5 bases). In germline, CDR1 is MGHDK, CDR2 SYGVNS. Trimming cost V 4 bases and J 5 bases, with 15 bases left between them. The CDR3 has 15 amino acids. The CDR3 loop is CASSGAGGDHQPQHF. Written as DNA, the CDR3 is TGTGCCAGCAGTGGTGCTGGGGGGGACCATCAGCCCCAGCATTTT.

This clone came up once. This chain uses TRBV7-2 with TRBJ2-7; D might be TRBD1 or TRBD2, each matching 6 bases. Deletions cut 4 bases from V and 2 bases from J, with 15 bases between. CDR3 length: 15 amino acids. CDR1 is SGHTA and CDR2 is FQGNSA in the germline V gene. As DNA, the CDR3 is TGTGCCAGCAGCTCCGGACCGGGGGCTACCTACGAGCAGTACTTC. It is translated as CASSSGPGATYEQYF.

This chain connects TRBV29-1 to TRBJ1-5; no definite D call. Germline V gives CDR1 SQVTM, CDR2 ANQGSEA. The V end was cut by 7 bases, the J end by 0 bases, with 10 bases between. The CDR3 sequence is 13 residues long. This chain's CDR3 is CSASLDSNQPQHF. The DNA for the CDR3 is TGCAGCGCCTCCTTGGATAGCAATCAGCCCCAGCATTTT.

V is TRBV19 and J is TRBJ2-3; possibly TRBD2 for D (6 bases). The V gene's germline CDR1 is LNHDA and CDR2 SQIVND (reference sequence). This CDR3 comprises 15 residues. V lost 1 base and J 6 bases, leaving 14 bases between the germline ends. The CDR3 reads CASSIAVGRADTQYF. CDR3 DNA: TGTGCCAGTAGTATAGCAGTCGGGAGAGCGGATACGCAGTATTTT. Full variable domain (remainder filled in from reference TRBV19 and TRBJ2-3): DGGITQSPKYLFRKEGQNVTLSCEQNLNHDAMYWYRQDPGQGLRLIYYSQIVNDFQKGDIAEGYSVSREKKESFPLTVTSAQKNPTAFYLCASSIAVGRADTQYFGPGTRLTVL.

J is TRBJ2-5 and V is TRBV12-5; tentative D call: TRBD2 (6 bases). Germline CDR1 LGHNT, CDR2 FRNRAP. The V gene lost 5 bases and the J gene lost 5 bases, with 12 bases spanning the gap. The CDR3 is 13 amino acids. CDR3 amino acids: CASGPGEDETQYF. The CDR3 nucleotides are TGTGCTAGTGGTCCGGGAGAGGATGAGACCCAGTACTTC.

CDR3 in DNA: TGTGCCAGCAGTCCGTACAGGGCGAGGTATTCACCCCTCCACTTT. It encodes CASSPYRARYSPLHF. The V and J genes are TRBV28 and TRBJ1-6; possible D gene TRBD1, 6 bases. This CDR3 has 15 amino acids. Germline V gives CDR1 MDHEN, CDR2 SYDVKM. V lost 5 bases to trimming and J lost 8 bases, with 16 bases between them.

The chain has TRBV5-5 and TRBJ2-7; TRBD1 matches 7 bases. V shed 4 bases, J shed 2 bases, and the junction held 6 bases outside the gene matches. Germline V gene data show CDR1 as SGHKS and CDR2 as YYEKEE (reference sequence). This CDR3 is built from 14 residues. CDR3 coding DNA: TGTGCCAGCAGCGCGAGTACAGGGGCCTACGAGCAGTACTTC. This gives the protein CASSASTGAYEQYF.

This chain uses TRBV7-8 with TRBJ1-1, with D possibly matching TRBD1 (6 bases). This CDR3 region has 13 residues. Trimming shortened V by 5 bases and J by 2 bases, and 9 bases separated the two germline ends. Germline V CDR1 and CDR2: SGHVS, FQNEAQ. The CDR3 nucleotides read TGTGCCAGCAGCGGCAGGGGTAACACTGAAGCTTTCTTT. This encodes CASSGRGNTEAFF.